This TCR beta chain derives from a study of T cells in localized non-small cell lung cancer. Regarding the study as a whole: Paired adjacent lung recovered a median around 52 of the top 100 tumor clones. Overall survival was longer when the density of T cells in the blood was higher.

Sequenced by immunoSEQ multiplex PCR; TCRdb stores in-frame clones only, minus some. Among under 20,000 clones listed, 80% to 95% were seen once. Only one count was recorded for this clone. The antigen is not known. The CDR3 runs to 17 residues. Losses at the gene ends were 1 base for V and 5 bases for J; bases not matched to a gene: 12. CDR1 and CDR2 from the germline V gene are LNHDA and SQIVND (reference sequence). The genes are TRBV19 and TRBJ2-3; 7 nucleotides align to TRBD1. This material consisted of peripheral blood, taken before any cancer treatment. This TCR came from a male donor aged 60 or older with stage I squamous cell lung carcinoma. CDR3 region: CASSIALGGGGRDTQYF. For the CDR3, the DNA is TGTGCCAGTAGTATAGCCCTAGGGGGCGGAGGTAGAGATACGCAGTATTTT. Full variable domain (missing parts from reference TRBV19 and TRBJ2-3): DGGITQSPKYLFRKEGQNVTLSCEQNLNHDAMYWYRQDPGQGLRLIYYSQIVNDFQKGDIAEGYSVSREKKESFPLTVTSAQKNPTAFYLCASSIALGGGGRDTQYFGPGTRLTVL.